The clone carrying this T cell receptor (beta chain) has at least ten counts. Its target is unknown. This sample was taken from a study of neurological immune-mediated disorders. Whole-study findings and limits: HTLV-1-associated myelopathy had the most TCR clonal expansion, while multiple sclerosis had the least, a level that fell below healthy controls.

The germline V gene has CDR1 SGHTA and CDR2 FQGNSA. Trimming shortened V by 1 base and J by 3 bases, and 9 bases separated the two germline ends. The CDR3 is made up of 14 amino acids. Noted time point: longitudinal time-point 2. The cDNA came from 5'RACE, which used 10-nucleotide random UMIs. From 15-18 subjects, each sequencing run yielded over 170 million TCR-beta sequences. MiXCR, run by TCRdb on the 5' RACE reads, gives a single entry per CDR3 protein. Here the sample spans around 90,000 distinct CDR3 sequences, 13% being singletons. The chain uses TRBV7-2 and TRBJ2-5; no definite D call. The TCR was taken from a female donor with HTLV-1-associated myelopathy (HAM/TSP). The sample was PBMCs. The CDR3 region is CASSLGVVEETQYF. Here the CDR3 DNA reads TGTGCCAGCAGCTTAGGGGTGGTTGAAGAGACCCAGTACTTC.